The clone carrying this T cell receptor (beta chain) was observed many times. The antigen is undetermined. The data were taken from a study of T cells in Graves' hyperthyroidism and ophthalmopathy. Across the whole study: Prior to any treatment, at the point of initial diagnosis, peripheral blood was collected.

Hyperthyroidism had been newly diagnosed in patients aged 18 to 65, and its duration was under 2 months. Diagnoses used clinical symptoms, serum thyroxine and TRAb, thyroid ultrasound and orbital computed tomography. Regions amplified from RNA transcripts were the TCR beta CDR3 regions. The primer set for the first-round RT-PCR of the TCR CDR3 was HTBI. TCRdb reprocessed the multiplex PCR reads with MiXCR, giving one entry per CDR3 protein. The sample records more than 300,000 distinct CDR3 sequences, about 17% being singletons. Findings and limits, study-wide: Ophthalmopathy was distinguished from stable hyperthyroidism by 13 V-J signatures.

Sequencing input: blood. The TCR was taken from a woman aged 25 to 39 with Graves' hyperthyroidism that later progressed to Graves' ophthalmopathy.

The CDR3 region is CASSFGVRGPDEQYF. CDR3 bases: TGTGCCAGCAGTTTCGGGGTCAGGGGGCCGGACGAGCAGTACTTC. J is TRBJ2-7 and V is TRBV12-3 or TRBV12-4, with 8 bases fitting TRBD1. Unmatched junction bases numbered 9, after V lost 3 bases and J lost 5 bases. The CDR3 length is 15 residues.